The 12 T cell receptor beta chains listed next were all sequenced from one sample in a study of cytomegalovirus exposure and HLA in healthy donors. Primers: 60 Vbeta forward and 13 Jbeta reverse. Sequencing was performed with immunoSEQ multiplex PCR; in TCRdb, only in-frame clones are kept and a portion is missing. The sample records about 90,000 clones, less than 80% being singletons. The sequenced sample was PBMCs. The receptors derive from a man younger than 40 in good health and CMV-seronegative.

The chain is built from TRBV4-1 and TRBJ1-1; a weak D match, TRBD1 (5 bases). The CDR3 covers 12 residues. Germline V lookup: CDR1 MGHRA, CDR2 YSYEKL. Trimming left V 1 base short and J 5 bases short, with 5 bases between. The CDR3 DNA reads as TGCGCCAGCAGCCAAGGGACAACTGAAGCTTTCTTT. Translating gives CASSQGTTEAFF.

Notes on this clone: Relative to the germline gene, one junction end is altered; a read error may explain this. The chain has TRBV7-9 and TRBJ2-3, with a tentative D call TRBD1 (6 bases). Germline V gene sequence: CDR1 SEHNR, CDR2 FQNEAQ (reference sequence). The CDR3 extends over 15 amino acids. The DNA for the CDR3 is TGTTCCAGCAGCTTGCCCGGACAGTCCGGAGATACGCAGTATTTT. It specifies CSSSLPGQSGDTQYF.

The rearrangement links TRBV6-1 to TRBJ2-7, with TRBD2 identical over 13 bases. After removal of 4 bases from V and 3 bases from J, the junction contained 12 bases not matched to a gene. In germline, CDR1 is MNHNS, CDR2 SASEGT. This CDR3 is built from 18 residues. This chain's CDR3 is CASSATLGLAGRFYEQYF. CDR3 bases: TGTGCCAGCAGTGCTACTTTGGGACTAGCGGGAAGGTTCTACGAGCAGTACTTC.

This clone was counted between two and nine times. The rearrangement uses TRBV10-3 and TRBJ1-1; unclear D gene. Trimming took 4 bases from V and 2 from J, leaving 8 bases between them. Germline V lookup: CDR1 ENHRY, CDR2 SYGVKD. The CDR3 has 13 amino acids. The CDR3 DNA reads as TGTGCCATCAGTGTTGCCGGTAACACTGAAGCTTTCTTT. It specifies CAISVAGNTEAFF.

The chain joins TRBV30 to TRBJ2-1, with TRBD2 matching 7 bases. Unmatched junction bases numbered 13, after V lost 2 bases and J lost 6 bases. This CDR3 is 16 amino acids long. Germline CDR1 and CDR2: GTSNPN and SVGIG (reference sequence). The CDR3: CAWSPPSAGVSNEQFF. As DNA, the CDR3 is TGTGCCTGGAGTCCCCCCTCTGCGGGAGTAAGCAATGAGCAGTTCTTC. Filled out from reference TRBV30 and TRBJ2-1, the complete variable domain reads SQTIHQWPATLVQPVGSPLSLECTVEGTSNPNLYWYRQAAGRGLQLLFYSVGIGQISSEVPQNLSASRPQDRQFILSSKKLLLSDSGFYLCAWSPPSAGVSNEQFFGPGTRLTVL.

Concerning this clone itself: The sample has other DNA sequences that encode this CDR3 too. This chain joins TRBV27 and TRBJ1-3; maybe TRBD1 (5 bases). With 3 bases removed from V and 0 bases from J, the gap between germline ends came to 9 bases. The CDR3 extends over 15 amino acids. Germline CDR1 MNHEY, CDR2 SMNVEV (reference sequence). Here the CDR3 DNA reads TGTGCCAGCAGTTTGTCAGGGTTCTCTGGAAACACCATATATTTT. Translated, it gives CASSLSGFSGNTIYF.

The chain carries TRBV5-1 and TRBJ1-1; no firm D call. V lost 0 bases and J 0 bases, leaving 6 bases between the germline ends. Germline CDR1 is SGHRS and CDR2 is YFSETQ. The CDR3 contains 14 residues. CDR3 sequence: CASSLADMNTEAFF. In DNA, the CDR3 is TGCGCCAGCAGCTTGGCCGACATGAACACTGAAGCTTTCTTT.

This clone was seen just once. The CDR3 loop reads CASSDTPANTGELFF. In nucleotides, the CDR3 is TGTGCCAGCAGTGACACTCCAGCGAACACCGGGGAGCTGTTTTTT. This chain links TRBV28 with TRBJ2-2; D is unclear. The CDR3 covers 15 residues. V was clipped by 5 bases and J by 0 bases, with 10 bases between them. Germline V lookup: CDR1 MDHEN, CDR2 SYDVKM.

The rearrangement links TRBV7-9 to TRBJ2-3, with D possibly being TRBD2 (5 bases). V lost 2 bases to trimming and J lost 0 bases, with 12 bases between them. Germline assignment: CDR1 SEHNR and CDR2 FQNEAQ (reference sequence). The CDR3 runs to 16 residues. The CDR3: CASSLPRTGSTDTQYF. The DNA of the CDR3 is TGTGCCAGCAGCTTACCCCGGACGGGAAGCACAGATACGCAGTATTTT.

This chain connects TRBV19 to TRBJ1-1, with D possibly matching TRBD1 (5 bases). CDR1 is LNHDA and CDR2 is SQIVND in the germline V gene (reference sequence). V dropped 6 bases and J dropped 5 bases, with 10 bases sitting between them. The CDR3 covers 12 residues. CDR3 nucleotides: TGTGCCAGTAGCCGACAGCTAACTGAAGCTTTCTTT. Its protein product is CASSRQLTEAFF.

J is TRBJ2-5 and V is TRBV4-2; the D gene is possibly TRBD1 (6 bases). This CDR3 is built from 15 residues. CDR1 is LGHNA, CDR2 YNFKEQ, per germline. The V end was cut by 0 bases, the J end by 2 bases, with 10 bases between. In DNA, the CDR3 is TGTGCCAGCAGCCAAGATCAGGGGCGGCAAGAGACCCAGTACTTC. Protein: CASSQDQGRQETQYF.

This clone was counted a few times. The chain employs TRBV5-1 and TRBJ2-5; D perhaps matches TRBD2 (6 bases). Germline V lookup: CDR1 SGHRS, CDR2 YFSETQ. The V and J ends lost 0 bases and 7 bases respectively, with 13 bases between them. This CDR3 has 14 amino acids. The DNA of the CDR3 is TGCGCCAGCAGCTTGGGTCCGGCGGGGAGGACCCAGTACTTC. Translation: CASSLGPAGRTQYF.